This TCR beta chain derives from a study of CD8 T cells in Susac syndrome. Looking at the study overall: The sequenced Susac syndrome patients comprised five or six with active disease and about 8 in remission.

The CDR3 contains 15 residues. CDR1 is SGHVS, CDR2 FQNEAQ, per germline. V was shortened by 0 bases and J by 4 bases, with 12 bases between the two germline ends. The RNA input was roughly 0.45 to 1 ug, and it was reverse transcribed with random hexamers. The method of amplification for TCR beta CDR3 was immunoSEQ multiplex PCR, covering 54 Vbeta and 13 Jbeta. TCRdb redid the calling of the immunoSEQ multiplex PCR reads with MiXCR, one entry per CDR3 protein. The sample includes hundreds of thousands of distinct CDR3 sequences, approximately 94% of them seen just once. Sequencing was performed on CD4+ T cells from PBMCs. The clonotype originates from a human donor with Susac syndrome. This rearrangement joins TRBV7-8 to TRBJ1-2; TRBD1 is a possible D gene (6 bases). In DNA, the CDR3 is TGTGCCAGCAGCTTAGCAGGGGGGGAAGGCTATGGCTACACCTTC. Translated: CASSLAGGEGYGYTF.